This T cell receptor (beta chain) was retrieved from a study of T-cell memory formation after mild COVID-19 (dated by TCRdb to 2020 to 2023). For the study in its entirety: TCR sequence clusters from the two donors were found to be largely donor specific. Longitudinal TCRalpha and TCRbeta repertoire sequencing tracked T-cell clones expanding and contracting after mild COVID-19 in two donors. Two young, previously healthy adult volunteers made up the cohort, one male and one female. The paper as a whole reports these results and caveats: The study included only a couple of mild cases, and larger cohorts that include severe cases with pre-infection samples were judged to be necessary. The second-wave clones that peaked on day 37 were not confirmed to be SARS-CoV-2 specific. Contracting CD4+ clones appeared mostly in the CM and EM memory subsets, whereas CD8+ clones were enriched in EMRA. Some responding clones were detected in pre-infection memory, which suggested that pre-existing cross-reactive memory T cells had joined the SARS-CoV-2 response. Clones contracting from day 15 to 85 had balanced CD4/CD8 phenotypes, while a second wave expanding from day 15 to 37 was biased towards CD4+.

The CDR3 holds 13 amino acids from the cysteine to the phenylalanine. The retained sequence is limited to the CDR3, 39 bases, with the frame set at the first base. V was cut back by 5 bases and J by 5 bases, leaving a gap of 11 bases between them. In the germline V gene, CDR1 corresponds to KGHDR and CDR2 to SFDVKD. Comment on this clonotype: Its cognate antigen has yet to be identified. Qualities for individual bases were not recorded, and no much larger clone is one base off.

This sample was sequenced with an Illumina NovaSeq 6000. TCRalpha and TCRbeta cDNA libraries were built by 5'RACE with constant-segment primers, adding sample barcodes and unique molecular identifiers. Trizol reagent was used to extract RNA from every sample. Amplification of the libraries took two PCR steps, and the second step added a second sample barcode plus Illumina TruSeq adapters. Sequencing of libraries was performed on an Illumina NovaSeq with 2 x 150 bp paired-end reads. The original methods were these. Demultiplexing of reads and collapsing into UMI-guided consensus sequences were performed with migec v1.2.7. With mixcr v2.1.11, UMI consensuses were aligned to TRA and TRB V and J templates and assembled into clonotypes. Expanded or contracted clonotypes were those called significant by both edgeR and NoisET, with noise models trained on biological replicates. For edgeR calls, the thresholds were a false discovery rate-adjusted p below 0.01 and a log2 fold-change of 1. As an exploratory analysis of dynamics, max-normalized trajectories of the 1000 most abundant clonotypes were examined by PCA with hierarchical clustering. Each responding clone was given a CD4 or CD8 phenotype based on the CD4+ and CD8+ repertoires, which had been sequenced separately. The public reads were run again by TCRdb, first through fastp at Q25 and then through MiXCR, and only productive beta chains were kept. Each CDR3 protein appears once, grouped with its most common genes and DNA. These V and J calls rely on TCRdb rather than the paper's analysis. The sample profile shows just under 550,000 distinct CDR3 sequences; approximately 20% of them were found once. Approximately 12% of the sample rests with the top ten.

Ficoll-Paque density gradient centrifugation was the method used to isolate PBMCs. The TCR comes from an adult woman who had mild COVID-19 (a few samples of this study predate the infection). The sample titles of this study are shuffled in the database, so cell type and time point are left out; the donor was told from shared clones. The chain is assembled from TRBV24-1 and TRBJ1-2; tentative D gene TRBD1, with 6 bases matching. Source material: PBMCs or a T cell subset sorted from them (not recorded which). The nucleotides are TGTGCCACCAGTGGGCCAGGGGAGTATGGCTACACCTTC. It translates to CATSGPGEYGYTF.